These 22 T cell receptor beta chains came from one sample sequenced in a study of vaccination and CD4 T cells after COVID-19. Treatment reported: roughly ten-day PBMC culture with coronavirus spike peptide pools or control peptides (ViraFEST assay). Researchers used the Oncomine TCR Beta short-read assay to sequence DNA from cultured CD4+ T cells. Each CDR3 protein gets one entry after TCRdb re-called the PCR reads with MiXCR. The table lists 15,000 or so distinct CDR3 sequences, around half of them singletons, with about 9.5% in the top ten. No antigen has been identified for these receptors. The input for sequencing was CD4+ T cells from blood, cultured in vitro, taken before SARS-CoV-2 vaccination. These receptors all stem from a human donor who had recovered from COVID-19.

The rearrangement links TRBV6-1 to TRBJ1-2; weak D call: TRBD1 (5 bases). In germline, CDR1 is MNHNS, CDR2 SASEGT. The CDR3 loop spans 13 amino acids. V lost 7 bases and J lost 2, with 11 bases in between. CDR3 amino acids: CASTEKGNYGYTF. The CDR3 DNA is TGTGCCAGCACCGAAAAGGGGAACTATGGCTACACCTTC.

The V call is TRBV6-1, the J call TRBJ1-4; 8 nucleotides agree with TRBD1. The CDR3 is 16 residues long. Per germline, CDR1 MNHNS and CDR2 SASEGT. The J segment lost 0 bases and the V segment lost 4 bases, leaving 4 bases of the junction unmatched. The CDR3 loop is CASSGYRGSTNEKLFF. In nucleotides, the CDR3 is TGTGCCAGCAGTGGCTACAGGGGGTCAACTAATGAAAAACTGTTTTTT.

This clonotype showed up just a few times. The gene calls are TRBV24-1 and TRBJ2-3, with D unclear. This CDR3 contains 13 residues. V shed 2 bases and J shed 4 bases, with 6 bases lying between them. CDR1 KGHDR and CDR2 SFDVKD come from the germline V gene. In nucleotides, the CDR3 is TGTGCCACCAGTGATTACCCCTCAGATACGCAGTATTTT. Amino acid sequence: CATSDYPSDTQYF.

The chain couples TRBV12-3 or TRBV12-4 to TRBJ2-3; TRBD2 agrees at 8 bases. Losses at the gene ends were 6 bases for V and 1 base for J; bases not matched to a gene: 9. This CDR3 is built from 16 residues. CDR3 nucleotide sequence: TGTGCCAGCAGCCGGAGGATGACTAGCGGCACAGATACGCAGTATTTT. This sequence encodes CASSRRMTSGTDTQYF.

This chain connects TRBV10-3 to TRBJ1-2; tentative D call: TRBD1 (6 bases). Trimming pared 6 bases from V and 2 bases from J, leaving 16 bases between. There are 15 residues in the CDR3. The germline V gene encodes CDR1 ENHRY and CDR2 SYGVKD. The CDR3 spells CAISDLGQLNYGYTF. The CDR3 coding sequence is TGTGCCATCAGCGACCTCGGACAGCTGAACTATGGCTACACCTTC.

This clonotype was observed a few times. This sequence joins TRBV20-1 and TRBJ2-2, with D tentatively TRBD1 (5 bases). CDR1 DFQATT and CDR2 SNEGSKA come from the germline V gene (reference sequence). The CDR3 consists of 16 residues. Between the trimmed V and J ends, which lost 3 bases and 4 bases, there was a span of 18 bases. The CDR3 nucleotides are TGCAGTGCTAGTTTGTCGACAGCAGATCGCACCGGGGAGCTGTTTTTT. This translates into CSASLSTADRTGELFF.

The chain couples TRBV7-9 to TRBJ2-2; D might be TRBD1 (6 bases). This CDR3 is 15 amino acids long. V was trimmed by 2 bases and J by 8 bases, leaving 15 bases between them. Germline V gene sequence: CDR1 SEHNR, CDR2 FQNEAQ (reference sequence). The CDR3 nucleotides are TGTGCCAGCAGCTTACTGGGGGCACATTCAGGGGAGCTGTTTTTT. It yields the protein CASSLLGAHSGELFF.

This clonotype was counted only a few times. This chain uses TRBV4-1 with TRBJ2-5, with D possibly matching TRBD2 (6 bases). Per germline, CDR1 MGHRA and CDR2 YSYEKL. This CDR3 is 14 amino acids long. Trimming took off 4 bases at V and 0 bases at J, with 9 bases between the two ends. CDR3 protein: CASSPGGYQETQYF. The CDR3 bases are TGCGCCAGCAGCCCCGGAGGGTACCAAGAGACCCAGTACTTC.

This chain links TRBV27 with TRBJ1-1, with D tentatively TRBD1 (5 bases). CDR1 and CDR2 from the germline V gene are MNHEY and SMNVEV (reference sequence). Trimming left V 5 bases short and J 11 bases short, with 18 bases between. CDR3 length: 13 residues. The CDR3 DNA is TGTGCCAGCAGTCGGTGGTCAAGAGGGGACGCTTTCTTT. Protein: CASSRWSRGDAFF.

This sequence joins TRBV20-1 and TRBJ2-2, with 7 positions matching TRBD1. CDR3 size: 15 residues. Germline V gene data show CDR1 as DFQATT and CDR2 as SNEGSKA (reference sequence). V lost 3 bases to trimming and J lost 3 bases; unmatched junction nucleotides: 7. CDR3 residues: CSARRTGEDTGELFF. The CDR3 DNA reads TGCAGTGCTAGGAGGACAGGAGAAGACACCGGGGAGCTGTTTTTT.

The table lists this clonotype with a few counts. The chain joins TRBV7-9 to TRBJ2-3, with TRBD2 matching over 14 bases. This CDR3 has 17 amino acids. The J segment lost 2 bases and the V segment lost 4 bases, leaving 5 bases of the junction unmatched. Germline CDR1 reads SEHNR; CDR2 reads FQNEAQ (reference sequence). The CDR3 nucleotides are TGTGCCAGCAGCTCGACTAGCGGGAGGGCTCCCACAGATACGCAGTATTTT. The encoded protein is CASSSTSGRAPTDTQYF.

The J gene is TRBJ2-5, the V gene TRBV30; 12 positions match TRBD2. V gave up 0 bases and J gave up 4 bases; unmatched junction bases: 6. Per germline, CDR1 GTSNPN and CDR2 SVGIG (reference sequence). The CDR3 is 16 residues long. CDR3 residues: CAWSVRWGLAGETQYF. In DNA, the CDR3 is TGTGCCTGGAGTGTACGGTGGGGACTAGCGGGAGAGACCCAGTACTTC.

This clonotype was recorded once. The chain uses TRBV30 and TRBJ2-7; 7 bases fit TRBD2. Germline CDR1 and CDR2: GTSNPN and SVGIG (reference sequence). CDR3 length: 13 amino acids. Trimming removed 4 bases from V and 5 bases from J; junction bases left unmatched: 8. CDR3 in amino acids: CAWNVGGPHEQYF. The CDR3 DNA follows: TGTGCCTGGAACGTGGGAGGGCCCCACGAGCAGTACTTC.

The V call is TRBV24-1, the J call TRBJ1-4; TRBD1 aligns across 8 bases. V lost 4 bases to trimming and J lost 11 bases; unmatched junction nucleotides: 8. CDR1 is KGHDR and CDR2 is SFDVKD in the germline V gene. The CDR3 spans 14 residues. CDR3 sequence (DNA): TGTGCCACCAGTGAGCGGACAGGGACGGGGAAACTGTTTTTT. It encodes CATSERTGTGKLFF.

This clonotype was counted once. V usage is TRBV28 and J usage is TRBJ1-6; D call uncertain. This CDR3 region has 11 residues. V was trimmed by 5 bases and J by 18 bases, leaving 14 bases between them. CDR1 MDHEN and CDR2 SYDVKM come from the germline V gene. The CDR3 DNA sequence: TGTGCCAGCAGTGCGGACGCCGTACCCCACTTT. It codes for CASSADAVPHF.

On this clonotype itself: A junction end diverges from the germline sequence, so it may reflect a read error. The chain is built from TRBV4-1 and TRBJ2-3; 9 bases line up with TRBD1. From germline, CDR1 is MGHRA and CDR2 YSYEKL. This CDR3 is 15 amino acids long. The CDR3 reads CASGQWTGASDTQYF. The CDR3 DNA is TGCGCCAGCGGCCAGTGGACAGGGGCGTCAGATACGCAGTATTTT.

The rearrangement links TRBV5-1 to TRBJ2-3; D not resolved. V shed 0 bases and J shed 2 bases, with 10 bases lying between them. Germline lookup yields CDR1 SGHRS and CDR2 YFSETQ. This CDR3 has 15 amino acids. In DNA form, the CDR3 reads TGCGCCAGCAGCTTGGAGTCAGGATCCACAGATACGCAGTATTTT. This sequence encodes CASSLESGSTDTQYF. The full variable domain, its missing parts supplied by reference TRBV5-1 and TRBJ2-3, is KAGVTQTPRYLIKTRGQQVTLSCSPISGHRSVSWYQQTPGQGLQFLFEYFSETQRNKGNFPGRFSGRQFSNSRSEMNVSTLELGDSALYLCASSLESGSTDTQYFGPGTRLTVL.

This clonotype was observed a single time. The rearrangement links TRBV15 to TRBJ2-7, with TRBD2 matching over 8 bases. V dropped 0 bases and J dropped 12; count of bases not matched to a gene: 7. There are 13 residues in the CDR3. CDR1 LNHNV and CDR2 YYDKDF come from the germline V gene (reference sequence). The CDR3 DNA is TGTGCCACCAGCAGAGATTCCCCGGGAGGGAGGTACTTC. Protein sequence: CATSRDSPGGRYF.

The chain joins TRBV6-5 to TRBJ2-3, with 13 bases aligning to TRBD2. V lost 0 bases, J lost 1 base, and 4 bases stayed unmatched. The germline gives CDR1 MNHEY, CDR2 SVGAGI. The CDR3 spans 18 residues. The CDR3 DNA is TGTGCCAGCAGTTACTCCTCCGGACTAGCGGGGGGCACAGATACGCAGTATTTT. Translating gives CASSYSSGLAGGTDTQYF.

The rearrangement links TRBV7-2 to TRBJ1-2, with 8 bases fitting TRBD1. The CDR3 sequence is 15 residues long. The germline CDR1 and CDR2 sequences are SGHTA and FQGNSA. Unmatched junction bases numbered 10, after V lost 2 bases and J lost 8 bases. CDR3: CASSLLPTGDDGYTF. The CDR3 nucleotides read TGTGCCAGCAGCTTATTACCGACAGGGGACGACGGCTACACCTTC.

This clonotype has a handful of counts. The chain's CDR3 is CATSAAFSGTGELFF. As DNA, the CDR3 is TGTGCCACCAGCGCCGCCTTTTCGGGGACCGGGGAGCTGTTTTTT. The chain links TRBV15 to TRBJ2-2, with D possibly being TRBD2 (5 bases). The V end was cut by 5 bases, the J end by 5 bases, with 15 bases between. The CDR3 totals 15 residues. Germline-derived CDR1 and CDR2 are LNHNV and YYDKDF (reference sequence).

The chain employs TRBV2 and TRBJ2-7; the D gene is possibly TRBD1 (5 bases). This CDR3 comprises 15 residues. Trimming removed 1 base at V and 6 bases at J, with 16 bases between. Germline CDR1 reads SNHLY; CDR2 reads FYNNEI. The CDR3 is CASSEEAGLDAEQYF. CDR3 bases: TGTGCCAGCAGTGAAGAGGCAGGGCTTGACGCCGAGCAGTACTTC.